What follows describes a single T cell receptor beta chain. This entry comes from a study of control samples from healthy donors and cancer patients. Clones were read by immunoSEQ multiplex PCR, and TCRdb kept only the in-frame ones, dropping some. Of about 140,000 clones listed, roughly 92% are singletons. The CDR3 sequence is 16 residues long. V lost 5 bases to trimming and J lost 4 bases; unmatched junction nucleotides: 12. Germline CDR1 SGHVS, CDR2 FNYEAQ. This receptor was identified in a man under 40 in good health. The sample consisted of blood. J is TRBJ2-5 and V is TRBV7-6; 8 nucleotides line up with TRBD1. The DNA for the CDR3 is TGTGCCAGCAGCCCAAATCCTGGGACAGGAGGAGAGACCCAGTACTTC. Translation gives CASSPNPGTGGETQYF.